A single sample gave rise to the 3 T cell receptor beta chains below, sequenced in a study of Graves' ophthalmopathy and Graves' hyperthyroidism. Researchers took RNA transcripts and amplified TCR beta CDR3 regions from them. After a first-round RT-PCR with HTBI primers, a second-round multiplex PCR was run. A single record per CDR3 protein comes from TCRdb applying MiXCR to the multiplex PCR reads. The sample has approximately 1.2 million distinct CDR3 sequences; roughly two fifths are singletons. Sequenced material: peripheral blood or thyroid tissue (not recorded which). Receptor source: an adult man with Graves' hyperthyroidism.

This clonotype was detected many times. The chain carries TRBV7-8 and TRBJ1-1; possibly TRBD1 for D (6 bases). Germline V lookup: CDR1 SGHVS, CDR2 FQNEAQ. Trimming pared 4 bases from V and 10 bases from J, leaving 16 bases between. This CDR3 region has 13 residues. The CDR3 sequence is CASSSDNRALAFF. The CDR3 DNA is TGTGCCAGCAGCTCCGACAACAGGGCGCTAGCTTTCTTT.

This clonotype was seen only a few times. One base away lies a much larger clone, so this may be a sequencing read error. This chain links TRBV7-9 with TRBJ1-5, with D unresolved. In germline, CDR1 is SEHNR, CDR2 FQNEAQ (reference sequence). This CDR3 has 15 residues. As DNA, the CDR3 is TGTGCCAGCATCTTAGTCCGAGAGCCCTATCAGCCCCAGCATTTT. Encoded protein: CASILVREPYQPQHF.

The gene calls are TRBV15 and TRBJ1-1; tentatively, D is TRBD1 (5 bases). Trimming took off 3 bases at V and 4 bases at J, with 15 bases between the two ends. CDR3 size: 15 residues. Germline V gene sequence: CDR1 LNHNV, CDR2 YYDKDF (reference sequence). The CDR3 is CATSSLGMGGTEAFF. Written as DNA, the CDR3 is TGTGCCACCAGCAGCTTGGGAATGGGGGGCACTGAAGCTTTCTTT. Complete variable domain (other parts from reference TRBV15 and TRBJ1-1): DAMVIQNPRYQVTQFGKPVTLSCSQTLNHNVMYWYQQKSSQAPKLLFHYYDKDFNNEADTPDNFQSRRPNTSFCFLDIRSPGLGDTAMYLCATSSLGMGGTEAFFGQGTRLTVV.